Sequencing of this T cell receptor (beta chain) was carried out in a study of cytomegalovirus exposure and HLA in healthy donors. CDR1 LNHDA and CDR2 SQIVND come from the germline V gene (reference sequence). The V gene end was trimmed by 3 bases and the J gene end by 3 bases; junction bases not matched to a gene: 4. CDR3 length: 14 residues. Primers included in the PCR were 60 Vbeta and 13 Jbeta primers. Profiling relied on immunoSEQ multiplex PCR, and the TCRdb table lists in-frame clones only, not all of them. The data show 100,000 to 150,000 clones, with around 80% seen just once and approximately 3% held by the top ten.

V is TRBV19 and J is TRBJ2-5; 7 bases align to TRBD2. The sequencing sample was made of PBMCs. This receptor was identified in a woman aged 18-29 years in good health and CMV-seropositive. This CDR3 is CASSIGGSEETQYF. The CDR3 nucleotides read TGTGCCAGTAGTATCGGGGGGTCAGAAGAGACCCAGTACTTC.